This T cell receptor beta chain was retrieved from a study of cytotoxic CD8 clonotypes in ibrutinib-treated CLL. Study summary: Outcomes included approximately 25 partial and 2 complete responses; after median roughly 71 months, roughly 15 stayed remitted and 12 progressed.

Turning to this clone: What it binds is not known.

Here immunoSEQ multiplex PCR was the method, and the copy in TCRdb shows in-frame clones only, minus some. The sample shows fewer than 10,000 clones, 70% to 75% of them seen only once. Study results and limitations: Progressing patients had sampling times that differed from those of sustained-remission patients. Measured clonality at baseline was greater than in age-matched healthy donors and tracked with circulating CD8+ T-cell counts. Whereas clonality rose at ibrutinib response, it declined toward baseline at progression.

The CDR3 covers 14 residues. Germline-derived CDR1 and CDR2 are LGHNT and FRNRAP. The V and J ends lost 7 bases and 3 bases respectively, with 14 bases between them. The sequence was obtained from a human donor with chronic lymphocytic leukemia. The rearrangement links TRBV12-5 to TRBJ2-3, with TRBD1 as a possible D gene (5 bases). Sample: PBMCs, taken before ibrutinib treatment. The CDR3 DNA sequence: TGTGCTAGTGCAGCTGAGCCAGGGACAGATACGCAGTATTTT. Protein sequence: CASAAEPGTDTQYF.